The sequence of this T cell receptor (beta chain) was determined in a study of control samples from healthy donors and cancer patients. Assay: immunoSEQ multiplex PCR; the TCRdb copy retains only in-frame clones and omits some. The sample lists 400,000 to 450,000 clones, 80% to 95% occurring once. V trimming: 5 bases; J trimming: 4 bases; junction bases outside the gene matches: 9. This CDR3 region has 14 residues. The germline V gene encodes CDR1 SQVTM and CDR2 ANQGSEA. Sequencing input: PBMCs. This rearrangement joins TRBV29-1 to TRBJ2-3; TRBD2 matches at 7 bases. This clonotype was sampled from a man aged 40-50 years with head and neck cancer. The CDR3, as DNA: TGCAGCGTTTTCCCCTGGGGGGGATCAGATACGCAGTATTTT. It translates to CSVFPWGGSDTQYF.